This TCR beta chain emerged from a study of shared clonotypes between healthy human individuals. Study results and caveats: Non-shared clonotypes had lower generation probabilities than clonotypes shared by all four sorted-subset donors.

This clone was counted once. Its antigen is as yet unknown. Method: immunoSEQ multiplex PCR; TCRdb's copy keeps in-frame clones and lacks some. The table has about 1.4 million clones, approximately 96% seen once. Germline V CDR1 and CDR2: MNHEY, SVGAGI. Trimming removed 6 bases from V and 3 bases from J, with 11 bases in between. The CDR3 consists of 13 residues. Specimen: naive CD4+ T cells sorted from blood. The subset here: CD45RA+ positively selected. This TCR came from a man aged 25 to 45 in good health. V is TRBV6-5 and J is TRBJ1-2; a weak D match, TRBD1 (6 bases). The CDR3 sequence: CASRPRQDYGYTF. The CDR3 nucleotides are TGTGCCAGCAGACCAAGACAGGACTATGGCTACACCTTC.